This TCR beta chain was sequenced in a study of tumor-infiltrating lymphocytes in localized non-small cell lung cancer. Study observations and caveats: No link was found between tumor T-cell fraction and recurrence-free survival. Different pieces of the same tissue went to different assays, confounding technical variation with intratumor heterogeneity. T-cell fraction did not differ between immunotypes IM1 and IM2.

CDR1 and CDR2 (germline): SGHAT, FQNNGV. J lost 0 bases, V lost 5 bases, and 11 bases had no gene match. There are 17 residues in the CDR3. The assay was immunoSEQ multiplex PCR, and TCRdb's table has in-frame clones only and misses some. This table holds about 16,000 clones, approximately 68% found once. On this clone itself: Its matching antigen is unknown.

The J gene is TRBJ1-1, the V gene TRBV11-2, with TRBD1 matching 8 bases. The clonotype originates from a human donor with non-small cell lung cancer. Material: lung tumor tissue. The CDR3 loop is CASSRYGQGVMNTEAFF. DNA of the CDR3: TGTGCCAGCAGCCGCTACGGACAGGGTGTCATGAACACTGAAGCTTTCTTT.